The 22 T cell receptor beta chains in this list originate from one sample, sequenced in a study of CD8+ T cells in alopecia areata. Following RNA extraction, reverse transcription yielded cDNA that acted as the sequencing template. The method was immunoSEQ multiplex PCR; TCRdb's version includes in-frame clones alone and lacks a portion of them. The sample contains 160,000 or so clones, less than 75% of which appear only once. Noted treatment: oral pan-JAK inhibitor, 5-10 mg twice daily. The sequencing here drew on CD4+ T cells sorted from blood, taken at approximately week 55, from a patient treated with tofacitinib. The source is a human donor with alopecia areata.

This clone is a singleton in its sample. The chain couples TRBV29-1 to TRBJ1-1; D remains ambiguous. Germline V gives CDR1 SQVTM, CDR2 ANQGSEA. CDR3 length equals 16 residues. V shed 1 base and J shed 2 bases, with 17 bases lying between them. CDR3 protein: CSVEVWPTGENTEAFF. The CDR3 bases are TGCAGCGTTGAAGTTTGGCCCACCGGTGAAAACACTGAAGCTTTCTTT. Filled out from reference TRBV29-1 and TRBJ1-1, the complete variable domain reads SAVISQKPSRDICQRGTSLTIQCQVDSQVTMMFWYRQQPGQSLTLIATANQGSEATYESGFVIDKFPISRPNLTFSTLTVSNMSPEDSSIYLCSVEVWPTGENTEAFFGQGTRLTVV.

This chain joins TRBV19 and TRBJ1-2; D gene uncertain. Looked up from germline, CDR1 is LNHDA and CDR2 is SQIVND (reference sequence). The V gene lost 4 bases and the J gene lost 7 bases, with 13 bases spanning the gap. CDR3 length: 13 residues. The CDR3: CASSSERGGGYTF. The CDR3 nucleotides are TGTGCCAGTAGTAGCGAACGGGGTGGTGGCTACACCTTC.

CDR3 sequence: CSGGGVGTEAFF. The CDR3 DNA follows: TGCAGCGGAGGGGGCGTGGGCACTGAAGCTTTCTTT. The V and J genes are TRBV29-1 and TRBJ1-1; 7 bases fit TRBD1. Germline CDR1 and CDR2: SQVTM and ANQGSEA. The CDR3 is 12 residues long. J gave up 4 bases and V 7 bases, and 6 bases lay outside the gene matches.

This CDR3 is CSASGDSQAFF. The CDR3 DNA reads as TGCAGTGCCTCGGGGGACAGCCAAGCTTTCTTT. J is TRBJ1-1 and V is TRBV20-1; 7 bases map to TRBD1. This CDR3 is 11 amino acids long. After removal of 6 bases from V and 9 bases from J, the junction contained 7 bases not matched to a gene. In germline, CDR1 is DFQATT, CDR2 SNEGSKA (reference sequence).

The chain couples TRBV7-9 to TRBJ2-1, with D possibly TRBD2 on 6 matching bases. The germline V and J ends were trimmed by 5 bases and 3 bases, with 17 bases remaining between them. The CDR3 loop spans 16 amino acids. The germline CDR1 and CDR2 sequences are SEHNR and FQNEAQ (reference sequence). CDR3 sequence (DNA): TGTGCCAGCAGCCACCGAAGTCTAGCGAGCTACAATGAGCAGTTCTTC. This codes for CASSHRSLASYNEQFF. Full variable domain (missing parts from reference TRBV7-9 and TRBJ2-1): DTGVSQNPRHKITKRGQNVTFRCDPISEHNRLYWYRQTLGQGPEFLTYFQNEAQLEKSRLLSDRFSAERPKGSFSTLEIQRTEQGDSAMYLCASSHRSLASYNEQFFGPGTRLTVL.

CDR3 region: CAWSVNPGATLYGYTF. In nucleotides, the CDR3 is TGTGCCTGGAGTGTAAACCCGGGGGCTACGTTGTATGGCTACACCTTC. The chain employs TRBV30 and TRBJ1-2; possibly TRBD1 for D (6 bases). Between the trimmed V and J ends, which lost 0 bases and 5 bases, there was a span of 19 bases. Germline V CDR1 and CDR2: GTSNPN, SVGIG (reference sequence). The CDR3 is made up of 16 amino acids.

The V gene is TRBV19, the J gene TRBJ2-1; 8 nucleotides agree with TRBD1. CDR3 length equals 10 residues. Losses at the gene ends were 10 bases for V and 8 bases for J; bases not matched to a gene: 1. Germline-derived CDR1 and CDR2 are LNHDA and SQIVND (reference sequence). CDR3 nucleotide sequence: TGTGCCACGACAGGGGATGAGCAGTTCTTC. Amino acids: CATTGDEQFF.

This chain uses TRBV13 with TRBJ2-1; D not certain. This CDR3 has 14 residues. V shed 5 bases and J shed 7 bases, with 15 bases lying between them. Germline CDR1 reads PRHDT; CDR2 reads FYEKMQ (reference sequence). CDR3 in amino acids: CASSNPGRRNEQFF. Here the CDR3 DNA reads TGTGCCAGCAGCAATCCGGGCCGTAGAAATGAGCAGTTCTTC.

V gene TRBV27 combines with J gene TRBJ1-1; D may be TRBD1 (6 bases). Trimming took off 7 bases at V and 5 bases at J, with 14 bases between the two ends. This CDR3 region has 13 residues. Germline assignment: CDR1 MNHEY and CDR2 SMNVEV (reference sequence). The CDR3 DNA sequence: TGTGCCAGCACCCGGCGGGGGCGAACTGAAGCTTTCTTT. It specifies CASTRRGRTEAFF.

This clone was picked up a small number of times. The V and J genes are TRBV18 and TRBJ2-1; no definite D call. Trimming took 0 bases from V and 7 from J, leaving 7 bases between them. Germline assignment: CDR1 KGHSH and CDR2 LQKENI. The length of the CDR3 is 13 residues. Here the CDR3 reads CASSPPTANEQFF. CDR3 DNA: TGTGCCAGCTCACCACCCACGGCTAATGAGCAGTTCTTC.

The chain recombines TRBV6-5 with TRBJ2-3; TRBD2 matches at 8 bases. The CDR3 is 15 amino acids. Trimming took 6 bases from V and 6 from J; bases not matched to a gene: 11. Germline values: CDR1 MNHEY, CDR2 SVGAGI. The CDR3 DNA sequence: TGTGCCAGCAGCACTCCGGCGGGGGGCTCCGATACGCAGTATTTT. It yields the protein CASSTPAGGSDTQYF.

This chain links TRBV7-2 with TRBJ1-4; the D is unclear. The CDR3 contains 13 residues. Trimming cost V 4 bases and J 4 bases, with 7 bases left between them. Germline CDR1 SGHTA, CDR2 FQGNSA. CDR3 loop: CASSSGFNEKLFF. The CDR3 DNA is TGTGCCAGCAGCTCGGGCTTTAATGAAAAACTGTTTTTT.

This clone was found a few times. This sequence joins TRBV15 and TRBJ2-7; D is perhaps TRBD2 (6 bases). V lost 6 bases and J lost 0, with 9 bases in between. The CDR3 covers 13 residues. Germline-derived CDR1 and CDR2 are LNHNV and YYDKDF (reference sequence). CDR3 amino acids: CATSYGSSYEQYF. For the CDR3, the DNA is TGTGCCACCAGTTACGGGAGCTCCTACGAGCAGTACTTC. Drawing the rest from reference TRBV15 and TRBJ2-7, the complete variable domain is DAMVIQNPRYQVTQFGKPVTLSCSQTLNHNVMYWYQQKSSQAPKLLFHYYDKDFNNEADTPDNFQSRRPNTSFCFLDIRSPGLGDTAMYLCATSYGSSYEQYFGPGTRLTVT.

This chain joins TRBV5-1 and TRBJ2-7; a weak D match, TRBD1 (6 bases). Trimming pared 4 bases from V and 2 bases from J, leaving 13 bases between. Per the germline V gene, CDR1 is SGHRS and CDR2 is YFSETQ. The CDR3 extends over 14 amino acids. The CDR3 coding sequence is TGCGCCAGCAGCCCGAAGACAGGAGCCTACGAGCAGTACTTC. Translated: CASSPKTGAYEQYF.

CDR3 sequence: CAWSVGGGYAGELFF. The DNA for the CDR3 is TGTGCCTGGAGTGTGGGAGGCGGATATGCCGGGGAGCTGTTTTTT. J is TRBJ2-2 and V is TRBV30; TRBD2 might be the D (6 bases). The V gene's germline CDR1 is GTSNPN and CDR2 SVGIG (reference sequence). CDR3 length: 15 residues. Trimming pared 0 bases from V and 6 bases from J, leaving 14 bases between.

The CDR3 bases are TGTGCCAGCAGCCCTTCGGCGAAACGAGAGACCCAGTACTTC. Translating gives CASSPSAKRETQYF. The V call is TRBV9, the J call TRBJ2-5; D is ambiguous. This CDR3 comprises 14 residues. Per the germline V gene, CDR1 is SGDLS and CDR2 is YYNGEE. V was pared by 4 bases and J by 4 bases, with 14 bases between.

This clone has only a few counts. The J gene is TRBJ1-2, the V gene TRBV6-5; D is undetermined. The CDR3 length is 14 residues. The V gene's germline CDR1 is MNHEY and CDR2 SVGAGI. V was trimmed by 0 bases and J by 7 bases, leaving 12 bases between them. The CDR3 nucleotides read TGTGCCAGCAGTTACTCGGACCAGATTGGTGGCTACACCTTC. Its translation is CASSYSDQIGGYTF.

V gene TRBV30 combines with J gene TRBJ2-5; no definite D call. Trimming left V 2 bases short and J 4 bases short, with 11 bases between. There are 13 residues in the CDR3. Germline loops: CDR1 GTSNPN, CDR2 SVGIG (reference sequence). CDR3 DNA sequence: TGTGCCTGGAGTAGGTTGCCTGGAGAGACCCAGTACTTC. Its translation is CAWSRLPGETQYF.

The chain links TRBV18 to TRBJ2-4; 8 bases line up with TRBD2. This CDR3 comprises 17 residues. J lost 2 bases, V lost 2 bases, and 8 bases had no gene match. Germline CDR1 reads KGHSH; CDR2 reads LQKENI. The CDR3 protein is CASSPGAGAPTKNIQYF. DNA for the CDR3: TGTGCCAGCTCACCAGGAGCGGGGGCCCCGACCAAAAACATTCAGTACTTC.

The CDR3 DNA follows: TGTGCCAGTAGTATCTCGGACGGGGGAACTGGGGCCCAGCATTTT. Encoded protein: CASSISDGGTGAQHF. V usage is TRBV19 and J usage is TRBJ1-5; D may be TRBD1 (5 bases). Trimming removed 3 bases from V and 11 bases from J, with 20 bases in between. Germline lookup yields CDR1 LNHDA and CDR2 SQIVND (reference sequence). The CDR3 is made up of 15 amino acids.

This sequence joins TRBV14 and TRBJ2-3; 8 bases map to TRBD2. This CDR3 is 15 amino acids long. Germline V CDR1 and CDR2: SGHDN, FVKESK. V gave up 4 bases and J gave up 4 bases; unmatched junction bases: 7. Here the CDR3 reads CASSRPGLGADTQYF. CDR3 DNA: TGTGCCAGCAGCCGCCCGGGACTAGGGGCAGATACGCAGTATTTT.

The rearrangement links TRBV30 to TRBJ2-1; 7 bases agree with TRBD2. The CDR3 loop spans 11 amino acids. Trimming took 8 bases from V and 3 from J; bases not matched to a gene: 1. Germline-derived CDR1 and CDR2 are GTSNPN and SVGIG (reference sequence). The CDR3 sequence: CAGTIYNEQFF. DNA of the CDR3: TGTGCCGGGACTATCTACAATGAGCAGTTCTTC.